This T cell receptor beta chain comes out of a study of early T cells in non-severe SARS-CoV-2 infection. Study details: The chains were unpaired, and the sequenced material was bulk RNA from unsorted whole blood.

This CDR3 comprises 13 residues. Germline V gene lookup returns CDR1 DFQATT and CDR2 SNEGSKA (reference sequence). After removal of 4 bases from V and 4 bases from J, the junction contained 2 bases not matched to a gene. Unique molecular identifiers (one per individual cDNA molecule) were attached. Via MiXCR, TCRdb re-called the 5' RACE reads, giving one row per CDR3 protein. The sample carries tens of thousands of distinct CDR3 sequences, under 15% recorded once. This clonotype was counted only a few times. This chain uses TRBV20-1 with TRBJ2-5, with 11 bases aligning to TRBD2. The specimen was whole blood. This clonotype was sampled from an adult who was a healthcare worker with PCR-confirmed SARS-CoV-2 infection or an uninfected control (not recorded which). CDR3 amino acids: CSAKLAGVETQYF. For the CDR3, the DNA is TGCAGTGCTAAACTAGCGGGAGTAGAGACCCAGTACTTC.